This T cell receptor (beta chain) was found in a study of CD8 T cells in Susac syndrome. Study-level information: Active disease was present in about six of the sequenced Susac syndrome patients, and remission in fewer than 10.

With random hexamers, 0.5 to 1 ug RNA was reverse transcribed. TCRdb re-called the immunoSEQ multiplex PCR reads through MiXCR, storing one row per CDR3 protein. Among about 140,000 distinct CDR3 sequences, more than 85% were seen once, and the ten largest hold about 0.15%. Broader study findings: Expansion of clones was not seen in the CD4+ T cell repertoires of Susac syndrome. The authors acknowledged that their TCR sequencing and HLA analysis involved a relatively small number of individuals.

The CDR3 consists of 12 residues. Germline V lookup: CDR1 SQVTM, CDR2 ANQGSEA. After removal of 6 bases from V and 4 bases from J, the junction contained 5 bases not matched to a gene. About this clonotype: Antigen specificity is unknown.

TEMRA cells underwent FACS enrichment and CD8+ and CD4+ T cells underwent negative isolation. The sequencing sample was made of CD4+ T cells from PBMCs. This chain connects TRBV29-1 to TRBJ2-5; TRBD1 agrees at 7 bases. The receptor was derived from a human donor with Susac syndrome. CDR3 DNA sequence: TGCAGCGTGAGCAGACAGGGAGAGACCCAGTACTTC. This codes for CSVSRQGETQYF. Combining the CDR3 with reference TRBV29-1 and TRBJ2-5 gives the whole variable domain SAVISQKPSRDICQRGTSLTIQCQVDSQVTMMFWYRQQPGQSLTLIATANQGSEATYESGFVIDKFPISRPNLTFSTLTVSNMSPEDSSIYLCSVSRQGETQYFGPGTRLLVL.